The rows below give T cell receptor beta chains drawn from one sample of a study of shared clonotypes between healthy human individuals. Libraries were prepared by immunoSEQ multiplex PCR; TCRdb keeps only in-frame clonotypes and omits some of them. Of 2 million to 2.5 million clones listed, 80% to 95% are singletons. Sequenced input: naive CD4+ T cells from PBMCs. All receptors derive from a man between 18 and 29 years old in good health. Some clones in this sample may be carry-over from other donors' samples. CDR3s include the opening cysteine and the closing phenylalanine or tryptophan. The D gene is left open where the match is weak. Only part of the rows carry a size: once, few, many, or a class if the clone is expanded.

TRBV7-2	once	TRBJ1-3	-	CASSLQQGSTGNTIYF	TGTGCCAGCAGCTTACAACAGGGTTCGACTGGAAACACCATATATTTT
TRBV6-6	-	TRBJ2-3	TRBD1	CASSLTGSDTQYF	TGTGCCAGCAGTTTGACAGGGAGCGATACGCAGTATTTT
TRBV7-9	-	TRBJ1-1	-	CASSLVREGDTEAFF	TGTGCCAGCAGCTTAGTAAGGGAGGGGGACACTGAAGCTTTCTTT
TRBV5-1	-	TRBJ2-3	TRBD2	CASSWGLAVSTDTQYF	TGCGCCAGCAGCTGGGGACTAGCGGTATCCACAGATACGCAGTATTTT
TRBV29-1	-	TRBJ1-2	-	CSVEVGARDYGYTF	TGCAGCGTTGAGGTGGGGGCCAGGGACTATGGCTACACCTTC
TRBV6-1	-	TRBJ1-4	-	CASSVILRDANEKLFF	TGTGCCAGCAGTGTAATCCTCCGGGACGCTAATGAAAAACTGTTTTTT
TRBV18	-	TRBJ2-3	TRBD1	CASSPQGAGTDTQYF	TGTGCCAGCTCTCCACAGGGGGCGGGCACAGATACGCAGTATTTT
TRBV11-2	-	TRBJ2-2	TRBD2	CASSLTGGPVTGELFF	TGTGCCAGCAGCTTAACGGGAGGGCCGGTCACCGGGGAGCTGTTTTTT
TRBV5-1	-	TRBJ2-6	TRBD2	CASSPREGPSGANVLTF	TGCGCCAGCAGCCCCCGGGAGGGACCCTCTGGGGCCAACGTCCTGACTTTC
TRBV7-9	-	TRBJ1-1	-	CASSLPGSNTEAFF	TGTGCCAGCAGCTTACCAGGGTCAAACACTGAAGCTTTCTTT
TRBV29-1	-	TRBJ1-2	-	CSVGTRLANYGYTF	TGCAGCGTTGGGACGCGCCTAGCTAACTATGGCTACACCTTC
TRBV2	-	TRBJ2-7	TRBD2	CASRGGKSNPSSYEQYF	TGTGCCAGCCGGGGGGGTAAAAGTAATCCGAGCTCCTACGAGCAGTACTTC
TRBV28	-	TRBJ2-5	-	CASSLEYETQYF	TGTGCCAGCAGTTTAGAGTACGAGACCCAGTACTTC
TRBV5-1	-	TRBJ2-5	-	CASTRGTGETQYF	TGCGCCAGCACCCGGGGGACGGGGGAGACCCAGTACTTC
TRBV2	-	TRBJ1-4	-	CASNGAEEKLFF	TGTGCCAGCAACGGGGCAGAGGAAAAACTGTTTTTT
TRBV29-1	-	TRBJ2-5	TRBD1	CSVTGAQETQYF	TGCAGCGTTACAGGGGCCCAAGAGACCCAGTACTTC
TRBV6-5	-	TRBJ1-1	-	CASSYTRPGNTEAFF	TGTGCCAGCAGTTACACCCGTCCCGGGAACACTGAAGCTTTCTTT
TRBV29-1	-	TRBJ1-2	TRBD1	CSTAPGQGSGYTF	TGCAGTACGGCCCCGGGACAGGGGTCTGGCTACACCTTC
TRBV6-6	-	TRBJ1-2	-	CASSGGDGYTF	TGTGCCAGCTCGGGGGGCGATGGCTACACCTTC
TRBV19	-	TRBJ1-2	-	CASSPARNYGYTF	TGTGCCAGTAGCCCCGCGCGGAACTATGGCTACACCTTC
TRBV5-1	-	TRBJ2-6	-	CASSLVPAGANVLTF	TGCGCCAGCAGCTTGGTACCGGCGGGGGCCAACGTCCTGACTTTC
TRBV5-1	-	TRBJ2-2	TRBD1	CASSSKGAGRRNTGELFF	TGCGCCAGCAGCTCCAAGGGGGCGGGTCGACGGAACACCGGGGAGCTGTTTTTT
TRBV5-1	-	TRBJ1-4	TRBD1	CASSRDRATNEKLFF	TGCGCCAGCAGCCGAGACAGGGCAACTAATGAAAAACTGTTTTTT
TRBV28	-	TRBJ1-2	-	CASRQTGSGGYTF	TGTGCCAGCAGACAAACAGGGAGCGGCGGCTACACCTTC
TRBV7-2	-	TRBJ2-1	-	CASSYAIYNEQFF	TGTGCCAGCAGCTACGCTATCTACAATGAGCAGTTCTTC
TRBV7-3	once	TRBJ2-7	-	CASSPRDRDYEQYF	TGTGCCAGCAGCCCTAGAGACAGAGACTACGAGCAGTACTTC
TRBV5-6	-	TRBJ2-7	TRBD1	CASRRDRGSDEQYF	TGTGCCAGCAGAAGGGACAGGGGAAGCGACGAGCAGTACTTC
TRBV21-1	once	TRBJ2-7	-	CATIRDSSYEQYF	TGTGCCACCATCCGGGACAGCTCCTACGAGCAGTACTTC
TRBV11-2	-	TRBJ2-3	TRBD2	CASSSLKREGPGDTQYF	TGTGCCAGCAGCTCGCTCAAGCGGGAGGGCCCGGGAGATACGCAGTATTTT
TRBV27	-	TRBJ2-7	-	CASSLSIDNEQYF	TGTGCCAGCAGTTTATCGATAGACAACGAGCAGTACTTC
TRBV11-2	-	TRBJ2-2	TRBD2	CASRTAGGPSGELFF	TGTGCCAGCAGGACAGCGGGAGGGCCTTCCGGGGAGCTGTTTTTT
TRBV4-1	-	TRBJ2-5	-	CASSQTGTQYF	TGCGCCAGCAGCCAGACAGGGACCCAGTACTTC
TRBV2	-	TRBJ1-2	TRBD1	CASSERDRTGGYGYTF	TGTGCCAGCAGTGAAAGGGACCGGACAGGGGGCTATGGCTACACCTTC
TRBV10-3	-	TRBJ1-2	TRBD1	CATKRRDSDYGYTF	TGTGCCACAAAACGCCGGGACAGTGACTATGGCTACACCTTC
TRBV21-1	-	TRBJ2-6	-	CASSMRTSGGSGANVLTF	TGTGCCAGCAGCATGAGGACTAGCGGTGGCTCTGGGGCCAACGTCCTGACTTTC
TRBV27	-	TRBJ2-7	-	CASSLRDPTYEQYF	TGTGCCAGCAGTTTACGGGACCCAACCTACGAGCAGTACTTC
TRBV11-2	-	TRBJ2-7	TRBD1	CASSLDRGRLYEQYF	TGTGCCAGCAGCTTAGACAGGGGGCGCCTCTACGAGCAGTACTTC
TRBV27	-	TRBJ2-7	-	CASSLRWGWGQGPSYEQYF	TGTGCCAGCAGTTTAAGGTGGGGGTGGGGGCAGGGGCCGTCCTACGAGCAGTACTTC
TRBV6-1	once	TRBJ2-7	-	CASSGAVYEQYF	TGTGCCAGCAGTGGGGCCGTCTACGAGCAGTACTTC
TRBV18	-	TRBJ1-5	-	CASSPRSGRNQPQHF	TGTGCCAGCTCACCGAGATCCGGGAGGAATCAGCCCCAGCATTTT
TRBV5-1	-	TRBJ1-4	-	CASSPTALNEKLFF	TGCGCCAGCAGCCCGACAGCGCTTAATGAAAAACTGTTTTTT
TRBV20-1	-	TRBJ2-1	-	CSAAQRNEQFF	TGCAGTGCGGCGCAGAGAAATGAGCAGTTCTTC
TRBV7-3	-	TRBJ2-1	-	CASSQSTAASYNEQFF	TGTGCCAGCAGCCAAAGTACAGCGGCCTCCTACAATGAGCAGTTCTTC
TRBV6-5	-	TRBJ2-7	-	CASSRGVEDEQYF	TGTGCCAGCAGCCGGGGCGTGGAGGACGAGCAGTACTTC
TRBV11-2	-	TRBJ2-7	TRBD2	CASSLSSGSIYEQYF	TGTGCCAGCAGCTTGTCTAGCGGGAGTATTTACGAGCAGTACTTC